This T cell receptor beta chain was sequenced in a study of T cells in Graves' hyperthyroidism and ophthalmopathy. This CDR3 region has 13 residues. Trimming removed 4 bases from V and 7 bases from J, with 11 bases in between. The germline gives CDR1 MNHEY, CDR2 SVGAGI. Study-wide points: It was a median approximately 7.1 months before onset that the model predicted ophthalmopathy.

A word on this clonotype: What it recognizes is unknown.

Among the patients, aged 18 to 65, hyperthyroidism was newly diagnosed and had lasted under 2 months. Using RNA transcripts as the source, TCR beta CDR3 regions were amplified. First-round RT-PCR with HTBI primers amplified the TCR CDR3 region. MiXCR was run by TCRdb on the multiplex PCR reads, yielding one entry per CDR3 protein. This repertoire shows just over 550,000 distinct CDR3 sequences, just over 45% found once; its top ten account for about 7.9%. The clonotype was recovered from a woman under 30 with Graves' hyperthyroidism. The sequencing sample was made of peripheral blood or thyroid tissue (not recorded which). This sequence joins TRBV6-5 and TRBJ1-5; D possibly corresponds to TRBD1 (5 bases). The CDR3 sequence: CASSFDSQQPQHF. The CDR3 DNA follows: TGTGCCAGCAGTTTCGACAGTCAACAGCCCCAGCATTTT.